A selection of T cell receptor beta chains follows, all from one sample in a study of cytomegalovirus exposure and HLA in healthy donors. Produced via immunoSEQ multiplex PCR; TCRdb's table is partial and in-frame only. The sample carries 70,000 to 75,000 clones, 94% recorded once. Source material: PBMCs. Receptors were obtained from a woman in her late teens or twenties in good health and CMV-seropositive. CDR3s include the opening cysteine and the closing phenylalanine or tryptophan. The D gene is left open where the match is weak. Clone sizes are given selectively: once, few, many, or a class where the clone is expanded.

j_call,v_call,clone_size,d_call,cdr3_nt,cdr3_aa
TRBJ1-2,TRBV7-8,-,TRBD1,TGTGCCAGCGCACTTACAGGGGGCTCTACTGGCTACACCTTC,CASALTGGSTGYTF
TRBJ2-1,TRBV4-2,once,TRBD2,TGTGCCAGCAGCCAAGTTGGGAGAGCGGGGGGCCGCAAACCCGAGCAGTTCTTC,CASSQVGRAGGRKPEQFF
TRBJ2-3,TRBV13,-,-,TGTGCCAGCAGCGAACGACAGGCAGCAGATACGCAGTATTTT,CASSERQAADTQYF
TRBJ2-5,TRBV5-1,-,TRBD2,TGCGCCAGCAGCTTGGCCGGTTCTAGCGGGGGTGGAGAGACCCAGTACTTC,CASSLAGSSGGGETQYF
TRBJ2-7,TRBV18,-,-,TGTGCCAGCTCACCAAGGATTACGGCGTCTGTCGGGGGAGGTTTCATCTACGAGCAGTACTTC,CASSPRITASVGGGFIYEQYF
TRBJ2-1,TRBV5-4,-,TRBD2,TGTGCCAGCAGCCCCGGGACTAGCGGGTTCGACAATGAGCAGTTCTTC,CASSPGTSGFDNEQFF
TRBJ1-2,TRBV19,-,-,TGTGCCAGTAAGGAGTGGGGCCAAACTAACTATGGCTACACCTTC,CASKEWGQTNYGYTF
TRBJ2-7,TRBV25-1,once,-,TGTGCCAGCGGGCGGGATCCTACCTACGAGCAGTACTTC,CASGRDPTYEQYF
TRBJ2-1,TRBV7-2,-,TRBD2,TGTGCCAGCAGCTTAGTGGGACTAGCGGGGTATTACTCCTACAATGAGCAGTTCTTC,CASSLVGLAGYYSYNEQFF
TRBJ2-1,TRBV28,-,TRBD1,TGTGCCAGCTTGGCAGGGGGCTCCTACAATGAGCAGTTCTTC,CASLAGGSYNEQFF
TRBJ2-1,TRBV5-6,once,TRBD2,TGTGCCAGCAGCCGACTAGCGGGGGCCAGCGCCAATGAGCAGTTCTTC,CASSRLAGASANEQFF
TRBJ2-2,TRBV29-1,-,-,TGCAGCGTTATAACAGGGATCACCGGGGAGCTGTTTTTT,CSVITGITGELFF
TRBJ2-3,TRBV5-1,-,-,TGCGCCAGCAGCTTGAGGGTGGGGGGATCAGATACGCAGTATTTT,CASSLRVGGSDTQYF
TRBJ2-7,TRBV19,-,-,TGTGCCAGTAGTATAGGAGGTGAACTCTCCTACGAGCAGTACTTC,CASSIGGELSYEQYF
TRBJ2-7,TRBV5-5,once,-,TGTGCCAGCAGCTTGCTCAGCGTAGGATCCCTAGAGCAGTACTTC,CASSLLSVGSLEQYF
TRBJ2-3,TRBV6-4,-,TRBD2,TGTGCCAGCAGTGACCCCCGGGGGGTGCGGGGAACCACAGATACGCAGTATTTT,CASSDPRGVRGTTDTQYF
TRBJ2-7,TRBV11-3,-,-,TGTGCCAGCAGCTTAGCGGGACTCGACGGCGAGCAGTACTTC,CASSLAGLDGEQYF
TRBJ2-1,TRBV10-3,-,TRBD2,TGTGCCATCGGACTAGTGGCTGAGCAGTTCTTC,CAIGLVAEQFF
TRBJ1-1,TRBV5-1,-,-,TGCGCCAGCAGCTTGGCGTCCCCAGGGGACACTGAAGCTTTCTTT,CASSLASPGDTEAFF
TRBJ1-2,TRBV4-2,-,-,TGTGCCAGCAGCCAAGACTTCGAGGCGGGCTACACCTTC,CASSQDFEAGYTF
TRBJ2-7,TRBV7-3,-,-,TGTGCCAGCAGCTTAGATGGCCTAACACTAGACGAGCAGTACTTC,CASSLDGLTLDEQYF
TRBJ2-3,TRBV2,-,-,TGTGCCAGCAGGGACTCACGGCCAGATACGCAGTATTTT,CASRDSRPDTQYF
TRBJ1-1,TRBV20-1,-,-,TGCAGTGCTCCGAGAGGGGGAGCTTTCTTT,CSAPRGGAFF
TRBJ1-2,TRBV7-9,-,TRBD1,TGTGCCAGCAGCTTACCCGACAGGGCCTATGGCTACACCTTC,CASSLPDRAYGYTF
TRBJ2-5,TRBV10-2,-,TRBD2,TGCGCCACCCGTGCGGGGGGGGCTGGCGGAAGGACCCAGTACTTC,CATRAGGAGGRTQYF
TRBJ1-5,TRBV4-1,-,-,TGCGCCAGCAGCCAAGCTGGACACCCTAGCAATCAGCCCCAGCATTTT,CASSQAGHPSNQPQHF